This T cell receptor (beta chain) was found in a study of CD8+CD57+ T cells in acquired aplastic anemia. About the research overall: Mean DNA quantity obtained from sorted CD4+ and CD8+ cells was 3 to 4 ug.

To note about this clonotype: The antigen is unknown.

The TCR beta profiling, which covered VDJ combination and CDR3 sequence, was carried out using genomic DNA as the template. TCRdb called the reads again in MiXCR, with one record for every CDR3 protein. The sample lists 350,000 to 450,000 distinct CDR3 sequences, about 70% occurring once. Study outcomes and limitations: The same twenty-nine CD8+ CDR3 sequences occurred in patients and in controls. Simpson's diversity of CD8+ cells was not significantly different in patients compared with controls.

The origin of this receptor is a human donor in good health, serving as a control. Sequencing was done on a sample of sorted CD4+, CD8+, or CD8+CD57+ T cells (not recorded which) from PBMCs.

CDR3 DNA sequence: TGCGCCAGCAGGCTTACCGGGACAGGGGCCCTTGCCTACGAGCAGTACTTC. Residues: CASRLTGTGALAYEQYF. J is TRBJ2-7 and V is TRBV5-1; 10 positions agree with TRBD1. Trimming cost V 5 bases and J 2 bases; bases outside gene matches: 13. Germline loops: CDR1 SGHRS, CDR2 YFSETQ. The CDR3 covers 17 residues. The full variable domain, its missing parts supplied by reference TRBV5-1 and TRBJ2-7, is KAGVTQTPRYLIKTRGQQVTLSCSPISGHRSVSWYQQTPGQGLQFLFEYFSETQRNKGNFPGRFSGRQFSNSRSEMNVSTLELGDSALYLCASRLTGTGALAYEQYFGPGTRLTVT.